This passage covers 8 T cell receptor beta chains from one sample sequenced in a study of control samples from healthy donors and cancer patients. This table comes from immunoSEQ multiplex PCR, and its TCRdb copy is limited to in-frame clones, with some not included. This table holds about 200,000 clones, roughly nine tenths found once. Sequenced material: blood. The source is a man aged 30 to 39 in good health.

This clone was detected once. CDR3 DNA: TGTGCCAGCAGCCCGACCCTAGATACGCAGTATTTT. Translation: CASSPTLDTQYF. This chain joins TRBV14 and TRBJ2-3; no clear D. Trimming left V 4 bases short and J 5 bases short, with 7 bases between. This CDR3 spans 12 amino acids. Germline CDR1 is SGHDN and CDR2 is FVKESK.

The V and J genes are TRBV7-3 and TRBJ1-1, with 7 nucleotides matching TRBD1. This CDR3 is 13 amino acids long. The germline CDR1 and CDR2 sequences are SGHTA and FQGTGA. The ends lost 5 bases at V and 6 bases at J; junction bases unmatched: 6. The CDR3 loop is CASSPTGRAEAFF. DNA of the CDR3: TGTGCCAGCAGCCCGACAGGGAGGGCTGAAGCTTTCTTT. Supplemented by reference TRBV7-3 and TRBJ1-1, the full variable domain reads GAGVSQTPSNKVTEKGKYVELRCDPISGHTALYWYRQSLGQGPEFLIYFQGTGAADDSGLPNDRFFAVRPEGSVSTLKIQRTERGDSAVYLCASSPTGRAEAFFGQGTRLTVV.

This clone has only one observation. V gene TRBV6-5 combines with J gene TRBJ2-7; D tentatively reads TRBD1 or TRBD2 (5 bases each). The CDR3 is 12 amino acids. Germline CDR1 and CDR2: MNHEY and SVGAGI. Trimming shortened V by 8 bases and J by 8 bases, and 16 bases separated the two germline ends. The CDR3 DNA sequence: TGTGCCAGCTTTCCCGGGCAGGGACAGCAGTACTTC. Amino acids: CASFPGQGQQYF.

This chain links TRBV5-4 with TRBJ1-2; the D gene is possibly TRBD1 (6 bases). The V gene's germline CDR1 is SGHNT and CDR2 YYREEE (reference sequence). Trimming removed 4 bases from V and 6 bases from J, with 10 bases in between. The CDR3 is 12 residues long. CDR3 loop: CASSPQGNGYTF. Written as DNA, the CDR3 is TGTGCCAGCAGCCCACAGGGTAATGGCTACACCTTC.

The V call is TRBV6-1, the J call TRBJ2-3; possible D gene TRBD1, 5 bases. V lost 4 bases to trimming and J lost 1 base, with 18 bases between them. Germline CDR1 reads MNHNS; CDR2 reads SASEGT. This CDR3 comprises 17 residues. As DNA, the CDR3 is TGTGCCAGCAGTGCCCGACAGAGAAACCCTGGCACAGATACGCAGTATTTT. It encodes CASSARQRNPGTDTQYF.

This sequence joins TRBV18 and TRBJ1-1; 8 bases agree with TRBD1. The CDR3 consists of 14 residues. Germline V lookup: CDR1 KGHSH, CDR2 LQKENI. With 2 bases clipped from V and 4 bases from J, the junction kept 3 bases outside the gene matches. The CDR3 sequence: CASSPNTGGTEAFF. In nucleotides, the CDR3 is TGTGCCAGCTCACCAAACACAGGGGGCACTGAAGCTTTCTTT.

V and J are TRBV14 and TRBJ2-3; 15 bases fit TRBD2. The germline CDR1 and CDR2 sequences are SGHDN and FVKESK. The CDR3 spans 15 residues. V was clipped by 6 bases and J by 4 bases; unmatched bases: 2. The CDR3 coding sequence is TGTGCCAGCAGTCGGACTAGCGGGGGGGCAGATACGCAGTATTTT. Translating it yields CASSRTSGGADTQYF.

The chain is built from TRBV15 and TRBJ2-3; 7 bases are shared with TRBD2. CDR1 is LNHNV and CDR2 is YYDKDF in the germline V gene (reference sequence). The CDR3 consists of 17 residues. V shed 4 bases, J shed 1 base, and the junction held 11 bases outside the gene matches. CDR3 in amino acids: CATSNRSGARGTDTQYF. The CDR3 nucleotides are TGTGCCACCAGCAACCGCAGCGGGGCCCGAGGCACAGATACGCAGTATTTT.